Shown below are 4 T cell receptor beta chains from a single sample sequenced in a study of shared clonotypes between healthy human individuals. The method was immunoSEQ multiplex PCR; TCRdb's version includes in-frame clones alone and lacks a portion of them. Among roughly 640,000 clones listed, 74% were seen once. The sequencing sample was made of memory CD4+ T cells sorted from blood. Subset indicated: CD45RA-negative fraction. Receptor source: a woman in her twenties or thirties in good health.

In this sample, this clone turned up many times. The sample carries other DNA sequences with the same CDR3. CDR3 residues: CASSFSSGAYNEQFF. The CDR3 DNA is TGCGCCAGCAGCTTTTCAAGCGGGGCCTACAATGAGCAGTTCTTC. This chain connects TRBV5-1 to TRBJ2-1, with 7 bases lining up with TRBD2. This CDR3 is built from 15 residues. J gave up 2 bases and V 2 bases, and 4 bases lay outside the gene matches. Germline CDR1 is SGHRS and CDR2 is YFSETQ.

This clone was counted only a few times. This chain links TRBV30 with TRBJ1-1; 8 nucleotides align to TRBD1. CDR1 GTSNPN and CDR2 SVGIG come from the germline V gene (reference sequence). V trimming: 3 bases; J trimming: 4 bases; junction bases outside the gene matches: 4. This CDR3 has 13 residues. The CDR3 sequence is CAWRRQGSTEAFF. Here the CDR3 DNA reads TGTGCCTGGAGGCGACAGGGGAGCACTGAAGCTTTCTTT. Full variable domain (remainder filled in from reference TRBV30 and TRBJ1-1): SQTIHQWPATLVQPVGSPLSLECTVEGTSNPNLYWYRQAAGRGLQLLFYSVGIGQISSEVPQNLSASRPQDRQFILSSKKLLLSDSGFYLCAWRRQGSTEAFFGQGTRLTVV.

CDR3 protein: CASNSGTSNTGELFF. The CDR3 DNA follows: TGTGCCAGCAACTCCGGGACCAGCAACACCGGGGAGCTGTTTTTT. This chain links TRBV6-5 with TRBJ2-2; possibly TRBD1 or TRBD2 for D (5 bases each). Germline V gene sequence: CDR1 MNHEY, CDR2 SVGAGI. Trimming stripped 7 bases from V and 2 bases from J, with 14 bases between. The CDR3 has 15 residues.

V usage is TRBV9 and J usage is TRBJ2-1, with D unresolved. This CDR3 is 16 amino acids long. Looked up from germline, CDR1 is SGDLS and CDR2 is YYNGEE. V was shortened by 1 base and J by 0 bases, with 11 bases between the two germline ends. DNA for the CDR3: TGTGCCAGCAGCGTATCTCTCCGCACCTCCTACAATGAGCAGTTCTTC. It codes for CASSVSLRTSYNEQFF.